This T cell receptor beta chain was retrieved from a study of blood T cell repertoires in COVID-19. V lost 7 bases to trimming and J lost 5 bases, with 15 bases between them. From germline, CDR1 is MNHEY and CDR2 SMNVEV (reference sequence). The CDR3 runs to 14 residues. Sequencing used immunoSEQ multiplex PCR; TCRdb keeps in-frame clones, though not all of them. The data show 45,000 to 70,000 clones, with 80% seen just once and more than 7% held by the top ten. The sequenced sample consisted of peripheral blood. This clonotype originated in a man in his fifties or sixties with acute or convalescent COVID-19. The chain recombines TRBV27 with TRBJ2-1; maybe TRBD2 (5 bases). CDR3 sequence: CASKTETKNNEQFF. CDR3 DNA sequence: TGTGCCAGCAAAACAGAGACTAAAAACAATGAGCAGTTCTTC.